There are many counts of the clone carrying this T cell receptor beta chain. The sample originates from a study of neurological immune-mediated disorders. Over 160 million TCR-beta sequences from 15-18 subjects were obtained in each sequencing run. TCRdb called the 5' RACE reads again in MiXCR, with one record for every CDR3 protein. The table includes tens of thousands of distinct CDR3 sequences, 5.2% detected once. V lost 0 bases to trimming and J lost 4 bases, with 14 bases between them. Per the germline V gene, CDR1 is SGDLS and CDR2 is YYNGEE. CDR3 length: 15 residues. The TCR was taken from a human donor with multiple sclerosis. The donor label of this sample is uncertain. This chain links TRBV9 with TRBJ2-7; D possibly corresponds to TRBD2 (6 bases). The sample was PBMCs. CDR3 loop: CASSVGEAGGYEQYF. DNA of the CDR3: TGTGCCAGCAGCGTAGGAGAGGCCGGGGGTTACGAGCAGTACTTC.